This T cell receptor (beta chain) derives from a study of blood T cell repertoires in COVID-19. Study at large: In each case, the material was cDNA or gDNA derived from T cells, B-cell-depleted T cells, or PBMCs.

The authors' processing: Nucleated cell number was recorded as an estimate derived from reference gene primer amplification. TCRdb's table, derived via immunoSEQ multiplex PCR, lists solely in-frame clones and lacks some. The V and J calls and clone size come from that table; D and trimming were worked out from the DNA. Of fewer than 250,000 clones detected, 80% to 85% appear once; the ten largest clones hold around 20%. The CDR3 has 15 amino acids. Per germline, CDR1 SGHKS and CDR2 YYEKEE (reference sequence). V was clipped by 4 bases and J by 0 bases, with 13 bases between them. Sequencing was done on a sample of peripheral blood. The receptor was isolated from a man aged 30-40 years with active or convalescent COVID-19. The chain is built from TRBV5-5 and TRBJ1-2; D is possibly TRBD1 (6 bases). The CDR3 region is CASSPDRIANYGYTF. The CDR3 DNA reads TGTGCCAGCAGCCCCGACAGGATTGCTAACTATGGCTACACCTTC.